This passage covers 13 T cell receptor beta chains from one sample sequenced in a study of cytomegalovirus exposure and HLA in healthy donors. In the PCR, 60 Vbeta and 13 Jbeta primers were used. Data came from immunoSEQ multiplex PCR; TCRdb stores just in-frame clones and leaves some out. This table has some 90,000 clones, around 80% appearing once. The sequenced material came from PBMCs. These receptors all come from a young man in good health and CMV-seronegative.

The chain links TRBV20-1 to TRBJ1-2, with D possibly matching TRBD1 (6 bases). Trimming took off 3 bases at V and 8 bases at J, with 10 bases between the two ends. This CDR3 has 11 amino acids. CDR1 DFQATT and CDR2 SNEGSKA come from the germline V gene (reference sequence). The CDR3 loop is CSARAGVGYTF. The CDR3 region has the DNA TGCAGTGCTAGGGCAGGGGTGGGCTACACCTTC.

This clone was seen once. This chain uses TRBV5-6 with TRBJ2-7; 8 bases match TRBD2. This CDR3 region has 15 residues. Trimming cost V 4 bases and J 2 bases; bases outside gene matches: 8. Germline V gives CDR1 SGHDT, CDR2 YYEEEE. The CDR3 nucleotides are TGTGCCAGCAGCCCCGGGGGGGATGGAGCCTACGAGCAGTACTTC. Its protein product is CASSPGGDGAYEQYF.

The chain employs TRBV19 and TRBJ2-7; the match to TRBD1 covers 11 bases. Germline V CDR1 and CDR2: LNHDA, SQIVND (reference sequence). The CDR3 contains 14 residues. V dropped 7 bases and J dropped 7; count of bases not matched to a gene: 9. As DNA, the CDR3 is TGTGCCAGTATCGGGACAGGGGGTTTGAAAGAGCAGTACTTC. Translation gives CASIGTGGLKEQYF. Together with reference TRBV19 and TRBJ2-7, the CDR3 gives the full variable domain: DGGITQSPKYLFRKEGQNVTLSCEQNLNHDAMYWYRQDPGQGLRLIYYSQIVNDFQKGDIAEGYSVSREKKESFPLTVTSAQKNPTAFYLCASIGTGGLKEQYFGPGTRLTVT.

The chain recombines TRBV10-3 with TRBJ1-3, with D unclear. The V end lost 5 bases, the J end lost 0 bases, and 8 bases lay between the germline ends. There are 14 residues in the CDR3. Germline V gives CDR1 ENHRY, CDR2 SYGVKD. CDR3 amino acids: CAISLGSSGNTIYF. The CDR3 nucleotides read TGTGCCATCAGTTTGGGGAGCTCTGGAAACACCATATATTTT.

This rearrangement joins TRBV7-3 to TRBJ1-1; D remains ambiguous. CDR3 length: 13 amino acids. The germline CDR1 and CDR2 sequences are SGHTA and FQGTGA. V dropped 2 bases and J dropped 3 bases, with 7 bases sitting between them. The CDR3 here is CASSLERYTEAFF. As DNA, the CDR3 is TGTGCCAGCAGCTTAGAACGGTACACTGAAGCTTTCTTT.

The gene calls are TRBV19 and TRBJ2-7, with D possibly being TRBD1 (6 bases). CDR1 is LNHDA and CDR2 is SQIVND in the germline V gene (reference sequence). V was trimmed by 5 bases and J by 4 bases, leaving 18 bases between them. The CDR3 is 15 amino acids. CDR3 in DNA: TGTGCCAGTAGTCTTGGCACAGGGCGAAAGTACGAGCAGTACTTC. This translates into CASSLGTGRKYEQYF.

This sequence joins TRBV2 and TRBJ1-5, with 7 bases identical to TRBD1. From germline, CDR1 is SNHLY and CDR2 FYNNEI. V gave up 7 bases and J gave up 3 bases; unmatched junction bases: 6. This CDR3 comprises 14 residues. CDR3 region: CASKPGQANQPQHF. In DNA form, the CDR3 reads TGTGCCAGCAAGCCCGGACAGGCCAATCAGCCCCAGCATTTT.

This clone has only one observation. The rearrangement links TRBV2 to TRBJ1-6; D is possibly TRBD1 (5 bases). Trimming cost V 2 bases and J 6 bases, with 5 bases left between them. This CDR3 spans 13 amino acids. Per the germline V gene, CDR1 is SNHLY and CDR2 is FYNNEI. The CDR3 sequence is CASSERGNSPLHF. The CDR3 DNA reads TGTGCCAGCAGTGAAAGGGGTAATTCACCCCTCCACTTT.

The V gene is TRBV4-1, the J gene TRBJ1-1, with 7 positions matching TRBD1. Germline assignment: CDR1 MGHRA and CDR2 YSYEKL. V lost 5 bases and J lost 0; bases outside the gene matches: 12. The CDR3 extends over 17 amino acids. CDR3: CASSFNPRQGLNTEAFF. The CDR3 DNA is TGCGCCAGCAGCTTTAACCCTAGACAGGGCTTGAACACTGAAGCTTTCTTT.

The V gene is TRBV28, the J gene TRBJ1-4; D is unclear. Trimming took 8 bases from V and 5 from J, leaving 15 bases between them. Germline values: CDR1 MDHEN, CDR2 SYDVKM. The CDR3 contains 14 residues. The CDR3 DNA reads TGTGCCAGCGCCCCCGGACGGGAGAATGAAAAACTGTTTTTT. Translation gives CASAPGRENEKLFF.

V and J are TRBV10-3 and TRBJ2-2, with 10 bases lining up with TRBD2. CDR3 length: 17 residues. Germline V gene data show CDR1 as ENHRY and CDR2 as SYGVKD. V shed 3 bases, J shed 0 bases, and the junction held 4 bases outside the gene matches. Written as DNA, the CDR3 is TGTGCCATCAGTGATCTAACTAGCGGGGCGAACACCGGGGAGCTGTTTTTT. The encoded protein is CAISDLTSGANTGELFF.

This clone occurred a few times. V gene TRBV13 combines with J gene TRBJ1-2, with TRBD1 matching 7 bases. With 4 bases clipped from V and 5 bases from J, the junction kept 4 bases outside the gene matches. Germline V gene data show CDR1 as PRHDT and CDR2 as FYEKMQ (reference sequence). The CDR3 loop spans 13 amino acids. The CDR3 DNA is TGTGCCAGCAGCTCGACAGGGATGTATGGCTACACCTTC. It specifies CASSSTGMYGYTF.

The rearrangement joins TRBV19 to TRBJ2-1; 9 nucleotides agree with TRBD1. Germline loops: CDR1 LNHDA, CDR2 SQIVND (reference sequence). J gave up 9 bases and V 6 bases, and 6 bases lay outside the gene matches. The CDR3 consists of 13 residues. CDR3 in amino acids: CASRTGGIGEQFF. DNA of the CDR3: TGTGCCAGTAGGACAGGGGGGATTGGTGAGCAGTTCTTC.